This entry concerns a single T cell receptor (beta chain). Its target is not known. The CDR3 covers 16 residues. Looked up from germline, CDR1 is SGHTA and CDR2 is FQGTGA. After removal of 4 bases from V and 1 base from J, the junction contained 7 bases not matched to a gene. This sample was taken from a study of shared clonotypes between healthy human individuals. On the study more broadly: Every donor yielded three CD4 naive, three CD4 memory, two CD8 naive and one CD8 memory plate.

This table comes from immunoSEQ multiplex PCR, and its TCRdb copy is limited to in-frame clones, with some not included. The sample has 2 million to 2.5 million clones, 90% to 95% seen once. General study results and limits: Sorted-subset sequencing was shown by rarefaction to be incomplete despite large depth. Memory subsets generally showed smaller estimated richness than naive subsets did.

A CD45RA-negative memory subset and a CD45RA+ naive subset were separated from the CD4+ cells. What was sequenced was naive CD4+ T cells from PBMCs. Regarding subset: CD45RA+ positively selected. This clonotype was sampled from a man aged 18 to 29 in good health. Some clones in this sample may be carry-over from other donors' samples. V usage is TRBV7-3 and J usage is TRBJ2-5; 9 bases line up with TRBD1. The CDR3 DNA reads TGTGCCAGCAGCTCTGGGACAGGGCGTACCCAAGAGACCCAGTACTTC. This encodes CASSSGTGRTQETQYF.